Listed here are 10 T cell receptor beta chains from one sample, sequenced in a study of shared clonotypes between healthy human individuals. Data came from immunoSEQ multiplex PCR; TCRdb stores just in-frame clones and leaves some out. Of around 300,000 clones in the sample, over 75% were seen once. The sequencing sample was made of memory CD8+ T cells sorted from blood. Specified subset: CD45RO+ cells pooled with CCR7-negative TemRA cells. The receptor source for this set is a man between 18 and 29 years old in good health.

The V call is TRBV2, the J call TRBJ1-5; the D is unclear. The germline V gene encodes CDR1 SNHLY and CDR2 FYNNEI. This CDR3 comprises 15 residues. Trimming left V 2 bases short and J 0 bases short, with 8 bases between. CDR3 region: CASSELGISNQPQHF. In DNA form, the CDR3 reads TGTGCCAGCAGTGAACTCGGGATTAGCAATCAGCCCCAGCATTTT. The full variable domain, with the rest looked up from reference TRBV2 and TRBJ1-5, is EPEVTQTPSHQVTQMGQEVILRCVPISNHLYFYWYRQILGQKVEFLVSFYNNEISEKSEIFDDQFSVERPDGSNFTLKIRSTKLEDSAMYFCASSELGISNQPQHFGDGTRLSIL.

The genes are TRBV29-1 and TRBJ1-1, with D perhaps matching TRBD1 (5 bases). The CDR3 covers 11 residues. V was trimmed by 3 bases and J by 8 bases, leaving 10 bases between them. Germline V gene lookup returns CDR1 SQVTM and CDR2 ANQGSEA. Here the CDR3 reads CSVELDNEAFF. DNA of the CDR3: TGCAGCGTTGAGTTGGACAACGAAGCTTTCTTT. Drawing the rest from reference TRBV29-1 and TRBJ1-1, the complete variable domain is SAVISQKPSRDICQRGTSLTIQCQVDSQVTMMFWYRQQPGQSLTLIATANQGSEATYESGFVIDKFPISRPNLTFSTLTVSNMSPEDSSIYLCSVELDNEAFFGQGTRLTVV.

Comments on this clone: The same CDR3 also results from other DNA sequences found in this sample. The chain has TRBV27 and TRBJ2-7; TRBD1 might be the D (6 bases). Germline CDR1 MNHEY, CDR2 SMNVEV (reference sequence). The V end was cut by 5 bases, the J end by 4 bases, with 12 bases between. The length of the CDR3 is 13 residues. The CDR3 sequence: CASSLQGLYEQYF. The CDR3 coding sequence is TGTGCCAGCAGTCTACAGGGCTTGTACGAGCAGTACTTC.

J is TRBJ1-1 and V is TRBV28; maybe TRBD1 (5 bases). Per the germline V gene, CDR1 is MDHEN and CDR2 is SYDVKM. V was clipped by 4 bases and J by 0 bases, with 12 bases between them. This CDR3 spans 15 amino acids. The CDR3: CASSSGGHLNTEAFF. The CDR3 nucleotides read TGTGCCAGCAGTTCGGGAGGACACCTGAACACTGAAGCTTTCTTT.

The V gene is TRBV5-4, the J gene TRBJ1-1; D is unclear. Trimming took 0 bases from V and 5 from J, leaving 14 bases between them. CDR1 is SGHNT and CDR2 is YYREEE in the germline V gene (reference sequence). The CDR3 has 15 amino acids. CDR3 in amino acids: CASSLGLGLRTEAFF. CDR3 DNA sequence: TGTGCCAGCAGCTTGGGGCTAGGGCTGAGGACTGAAGCTTTCTTT.

This chain connects TRBV28 to TRBJ1-5; TRBD1 matches at 10 bases. V lost 6 bases, J lost 2 bases, and 7 bases stayed unmatched. This CDR3 spans 16 amino acids. The germline V gene encodes CDR1 MDHEN and CDR2 SYDVKM. The CDR3 DNA reads TGTGCCAGCAGGGGGGACAGGGGAAGGGGCAATCAGCCCCAGCATTTT. Translated, it gives CASRGDRGRGNQPQHF.

This rearrangement joins TRBV7-6 to TRBJ2-1; a weak D match, TRBD2 (6 bases). Per the germline V gene, CDR1 is SGHVS and CDR2 is FNYEAQ. Trimming took off 6 bases at V and 8 bases at J, with 17 bases between the two ends. The CDR3 covers 14 residues. This CDR3 reads CASSAGTRRHEQFF. In DNA form, the CDR3 reads TGTGCCAGCAGTGCCGGGACTCGGCGCCATGAGCAGTTCTTC.

The chain is built from TRBV6-1 and TRBJ1-2; D uncertain. Trimming took 0 bases from V and 2 from J, leaving 10 bases between them. The CDR3 consists of 15 residues. The germline V gene has CDR1 MNHNS and CDR2 SASEGT. The CDR3 is CASSEATSGNYGYTF. Here the CDR3 DNA reads TGTGCCAGCAGTGAAGCGACGAGTGGAAACTATGGCTACACCTTC.

The chain is built from TRBV4-1 and TRBJ1-1, with 8 bases that match TRBD1. Trimming at V came to 4 bases and at J to 0 bases, leaving 4 bases not matched to a gene. CDR1 is MGHRA, CDR2 YSYEKL, per germline. The CDR3 has 15 residues. In DNA, the CDR3 is TGCGCCAGCAGCCGCGGACAGGGCCTGAACACTGAAGCTTTCTTT. Translated: CASSRGQGLNTEAFF.

V gene TRBV5-8 combines with J gene TRBJ1-1; 7 bases are a match to TRBD1. The V gene's germline CDR1 is SGHTS and CDR2 YDEGEE. The CDR3 is 20 residues long. Losses at the gene ends were 2 bases for V and 4 bases for J; bases not matched to a gene: 23. The CDR3 region is CASSLSQGQLLTPWSTEAFF. For the CDR3, the DNA is TGTGCCAGCAGCTTAAGTCAGGGACAGCTTCTAACTCCCTGGAGCACTGAAGCTTTCTTT.